The clone carrying this T cell receptor (beta chain) was observed a handful of times. The antigen remains unidentified. Per germline, CDR1 SGDLS and CDR2 YYNGEE. Trimming removed 1 base at V and 1 base at J, with 5 bases between. This CDR3 region has 13 residues. Sequenced by immunoSEQ multiplex PCR; TCRdb stores in-frame clones only, minus some. The sample shows 40,000 to 50,000 clones, 88% of them seen only once. The source of the sample is a study of OX40 agonist ivuxolimab in advanced cancers. Study-level findings and limits: There were, on average, more expanded clones in CD8+ T cells than in CD4+.

The sequencing here drew on CD4+ or CD8+ T cells sorted from blood, taken in a trial of the OX40 agonist ivuxolimab. V is TRBV9 and J is TRBJ1-1; D is undetermined. This receptor was obtained from an adult with an advanced solid tumor such as melanoma, head and neck, liver or kidney cancer. The CDR3 sequence: CASSVTKNTEAFF. DNA for the CDR3: TGTGCCAGCAGCGTAACCAAGAACACTGAAGCTTTCTTT.